This is a list of T cell receptor beta chains from one sample in a study of blood T cell repertoires in COVID-19. TCRdb's copy holds only in-frame clones and misses some; the assay was immunoSEQ multiplex PCR. The repertoire includes about 470,000 clones, approximately 90% of them detected once, and about 0.65% sits in the top ten. The sequenced material came from PBMCs or T cells enriched from blood (not recorded which). These TCRs come from a woman under 30 who had recovered from COVID-19. Each CDR3 is given with its conserved first and last residue.

CDR3	V	J	length
CASSLRPSGGYEQYF	TRBV11-2	TRBJ2-7	15
CASSARGRYGYTF	TRBV3-1/TRBV3-2	TRBJ1-2	13
CASSFMGLNTEAFF	TRBV5-4	TRBJ1-1	14
CASSPDGGAYTQYF	TRBV7-2	TRBJ2-3	14
CASSLDRGSSEQFF	TRBV5-7	TRBJ2-1	14
CASRGGKNTEAFF	TRBV6-5	TRBJ1-1	13
CAISNTQGSSEAFF	TRBV10-3	TRBJ1-1	14
CASSETGNTGELFF	TRBV6-4	TRBJ2-2	14
CAWTHGGQGYEQYF	TRBV30	TRBJ2-7	14
CASSLSNRVVSYEQYF	TRBV27	TRBJ2-7	16
CAWSRGGANEKLFF	TRBV30	TRBJ1-4	14
CASSLVSGGSMDTQYF	TRBV7-2	TRBJ2-3	16
CASSDFRDRGLNEQFF	TRBV2	TRBJ2-1	16
CASSQGTSYEQYF	TRBV7-7	TRBJ2-7	13
CASSRGPTYNEQFF	TRBV9	TRBJ2-1	14
CASSVGAGLINYGYTF	TRBV9	TRBJ1-2	16